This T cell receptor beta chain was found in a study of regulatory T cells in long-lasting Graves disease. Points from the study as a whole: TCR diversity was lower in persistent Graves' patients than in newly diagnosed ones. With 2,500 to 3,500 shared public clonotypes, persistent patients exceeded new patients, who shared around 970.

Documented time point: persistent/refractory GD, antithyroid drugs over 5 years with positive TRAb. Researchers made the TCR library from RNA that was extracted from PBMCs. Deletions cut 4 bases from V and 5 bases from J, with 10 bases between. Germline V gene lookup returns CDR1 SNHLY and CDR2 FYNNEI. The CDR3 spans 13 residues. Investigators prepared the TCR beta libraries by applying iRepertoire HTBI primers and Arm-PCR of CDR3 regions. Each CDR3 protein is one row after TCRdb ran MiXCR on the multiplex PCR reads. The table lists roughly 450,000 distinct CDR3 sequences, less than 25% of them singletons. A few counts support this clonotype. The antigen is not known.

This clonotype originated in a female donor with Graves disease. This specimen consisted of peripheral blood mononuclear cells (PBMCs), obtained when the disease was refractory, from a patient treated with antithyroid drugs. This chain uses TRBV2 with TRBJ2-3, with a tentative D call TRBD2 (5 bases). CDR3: CASSVGGGDTQYF. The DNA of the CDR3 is TGTGCCAGCAGTGTAGGAGGTGGAGATACGCAGTATTTT.